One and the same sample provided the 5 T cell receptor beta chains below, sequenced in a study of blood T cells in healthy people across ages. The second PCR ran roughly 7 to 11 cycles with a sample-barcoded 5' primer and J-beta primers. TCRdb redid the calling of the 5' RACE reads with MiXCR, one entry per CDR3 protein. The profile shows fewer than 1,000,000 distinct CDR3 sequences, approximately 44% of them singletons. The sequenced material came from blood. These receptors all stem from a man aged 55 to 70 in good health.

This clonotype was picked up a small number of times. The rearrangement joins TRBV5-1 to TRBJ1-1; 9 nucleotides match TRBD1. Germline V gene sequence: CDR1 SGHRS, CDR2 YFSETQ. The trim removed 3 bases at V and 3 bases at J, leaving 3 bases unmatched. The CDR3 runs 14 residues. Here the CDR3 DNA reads TGCGCCAGCAGCTCCAGGACAGGGGACACTGAAGCTTTCTTT. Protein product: CASSSRTGDTEAFF.

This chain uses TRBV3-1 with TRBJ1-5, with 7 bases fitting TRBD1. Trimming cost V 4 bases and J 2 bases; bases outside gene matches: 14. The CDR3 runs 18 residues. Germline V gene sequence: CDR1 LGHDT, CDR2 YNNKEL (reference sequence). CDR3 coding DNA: TGTGCCAGCAGCCCCCTCCCCGTGACAGGGCCCCGCAATCAGCCCCAGCATTTT. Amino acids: CASSPLPVTGPRNQPQHF.

The CDR3 nucleotides read TGCAGTGCACTGGACGGCTACGAGCAGTACTTC. Its protein product is CSALDGYEQYF. This chain joins TRBV20-1 and TRBJ2-7; D is unclear. Trimming cost V 6 bases and J 3 bases, with 9 bases left between them. The CDR3 contains 11 residues. Looked up from germline, CDR1 is DFQATT and CDR2 is SNEGSKA (reference sequence).

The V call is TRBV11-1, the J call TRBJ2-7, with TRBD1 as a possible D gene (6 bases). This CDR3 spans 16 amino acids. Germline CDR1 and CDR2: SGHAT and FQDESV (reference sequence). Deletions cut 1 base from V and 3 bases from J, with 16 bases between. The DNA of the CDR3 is TGTGCCAGCAGCTTAGAAGCAGGGGCTTTGATCTACGAGCAGTACTTC. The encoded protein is CASSLEAGALIYEQYF.

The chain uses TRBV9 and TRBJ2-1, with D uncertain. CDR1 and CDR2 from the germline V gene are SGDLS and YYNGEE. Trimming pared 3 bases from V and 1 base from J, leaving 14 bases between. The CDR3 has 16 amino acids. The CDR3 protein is CASSGRLGASYNEQFF. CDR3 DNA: TGTGCCAGCAGCGGTCGCCTTGGCGCGTCCTACAATGAGCAGTTCTTC.